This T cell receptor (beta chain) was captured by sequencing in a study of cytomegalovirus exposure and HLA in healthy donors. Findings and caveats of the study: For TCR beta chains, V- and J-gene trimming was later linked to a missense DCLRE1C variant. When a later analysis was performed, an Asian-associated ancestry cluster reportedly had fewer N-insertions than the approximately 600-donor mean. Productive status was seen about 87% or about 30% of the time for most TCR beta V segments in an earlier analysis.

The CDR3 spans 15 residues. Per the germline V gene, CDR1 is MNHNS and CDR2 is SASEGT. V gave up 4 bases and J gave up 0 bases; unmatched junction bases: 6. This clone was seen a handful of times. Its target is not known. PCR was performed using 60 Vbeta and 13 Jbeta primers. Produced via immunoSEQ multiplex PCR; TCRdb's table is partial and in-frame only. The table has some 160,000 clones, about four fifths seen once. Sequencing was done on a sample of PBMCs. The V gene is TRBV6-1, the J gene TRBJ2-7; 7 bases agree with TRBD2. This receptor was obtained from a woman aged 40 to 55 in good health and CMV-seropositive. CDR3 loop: CASSGYSGFSYEQYF. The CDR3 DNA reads TGTGCCAGCAGTGGCTATAGCGGGTTCTCCTACGAGCAGTACTTC.